This T cell receptor (beta chain) emerged from a study of OX40 agonist ivuxolimab in advanced cancers. This clone has just one count. J gave up 2 bases and V 5 bases, and 9 bases lay outside the gene matches. The CDR3 runs to 17 residues. Germline V gene data show CDR1 as SEHNR and CDR2 as FQNEAQ (reference sequence). This table comes from immunoSEQ multiplex PCR, and its TCRdb copy is limited to in-frame clones, with some not included. The profile shows under 85,000 clones, about 85% of them singletons. The sample was CD4+ or CD8+ T cells sorted from blood, taken in a trial of the OX40 agonist ivuxolimab. V gene TRBV7-9 combines with J gene TRBJ1-5; 10 bases line up with TRBD1. The clonotype comes from an adult with an advanced solid tumor such as melanoma, head and neck, liver or kidney cancer. The chain's CDR3 is CASSQGTGVGGNQPQHF. The CDR3 DNA follows: TGTGCCAGCAGCCAAGGGACAGGGGTTGGGGGCAATCAGCCCCAGCATTTT.